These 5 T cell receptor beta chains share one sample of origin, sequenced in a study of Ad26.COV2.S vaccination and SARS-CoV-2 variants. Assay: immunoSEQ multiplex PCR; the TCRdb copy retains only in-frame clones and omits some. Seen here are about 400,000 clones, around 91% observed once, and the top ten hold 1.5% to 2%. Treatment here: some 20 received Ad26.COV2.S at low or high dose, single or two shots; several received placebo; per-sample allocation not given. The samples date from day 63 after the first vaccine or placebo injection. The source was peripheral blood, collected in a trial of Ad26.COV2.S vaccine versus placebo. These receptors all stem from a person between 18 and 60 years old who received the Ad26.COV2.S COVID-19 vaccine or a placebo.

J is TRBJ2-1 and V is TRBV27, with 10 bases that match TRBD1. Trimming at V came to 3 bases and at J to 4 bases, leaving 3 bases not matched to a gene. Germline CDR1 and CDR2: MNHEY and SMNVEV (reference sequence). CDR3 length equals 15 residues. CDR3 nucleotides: TGTGCCAGCAGTTTCTGGGACAGGGGTTACAATGAGCAGTTCTTC. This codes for CASSFWDRGYNEQFF.

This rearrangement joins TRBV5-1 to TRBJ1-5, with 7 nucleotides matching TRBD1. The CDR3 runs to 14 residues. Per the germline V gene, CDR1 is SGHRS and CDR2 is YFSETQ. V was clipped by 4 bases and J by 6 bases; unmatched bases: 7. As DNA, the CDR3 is TGCGCCAGCAGCGATGGGACAGCGGGTCAGCCCCAGCATTTT. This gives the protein CASSDGTAGQPQHF.

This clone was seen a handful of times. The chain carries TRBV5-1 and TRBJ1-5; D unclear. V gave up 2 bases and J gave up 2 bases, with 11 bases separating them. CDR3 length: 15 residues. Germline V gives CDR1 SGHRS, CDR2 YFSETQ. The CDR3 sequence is CASSLTEGGNQPQHF. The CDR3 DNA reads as TGCGCCAGCAGCTTAACAGAAGGAGGCAATCAGCCCCAGCATTTT.

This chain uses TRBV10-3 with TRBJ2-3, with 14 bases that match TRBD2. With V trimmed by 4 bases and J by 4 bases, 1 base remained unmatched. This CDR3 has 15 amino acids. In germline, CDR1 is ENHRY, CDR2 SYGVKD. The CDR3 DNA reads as TGTGCCATCAGTGGACTAGCGGGAGGGCCAGATACGCAGTATTTT. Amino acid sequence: CAISGLAGGPDTQYF.

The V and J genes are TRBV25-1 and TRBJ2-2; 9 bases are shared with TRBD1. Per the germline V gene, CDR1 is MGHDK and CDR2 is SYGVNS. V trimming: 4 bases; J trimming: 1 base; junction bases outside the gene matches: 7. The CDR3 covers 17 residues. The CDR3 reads CASSGYRGQRNTGELFF. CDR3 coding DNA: TGTGCCAGCAGTGGTTACAGGGGGCAAAGGAACACCGGGGAGCTGTTTTTT.